The 10 T cell receptor beta chains reported below all come from one sample, sequenced in a study of blood T cell repertoires in COVID-19. The assay was immunoSEQ multiplex PCR, and TCRdb's table has in-frame clones only and misses some. Seen here are about 140,000 clones, under 90% observed once, and the top ten hold 3.9%. The sample was PBMCs or T cells enriched from blood (not recorded which). The source of these receptors is a man between 45 and 60 years old in a cohort exposed to, infected with or recovered from COVID-19 (not recorded which).

This chain connects TRBV7-2 to TRBJ1-2; perhaps TRBD1 as D (5 bases). CDR1 is SGHTA, CDR2 FQGNSA, per germline. The CDR3 totals 15 residues. V lost 4 bases to trimming and J lost 5 bases, with 17 bases between them. The CDR3 coding sequence is TGTGCCAGCAGCTCTCAGACAGTACCCACATATGGCTACACCTTC. Amino acid sequence: CASSSQTVPTYGYTF.

The CDR3 here is CASSLAGGPGTGELFF. The CDR3 DNA sequence: TGTGCCAGCAGCTTAGCGGGAGGGCCAGGCACCGGGGAGCTGTTTTTT. This chain uses TRBV11-1 with TRBJ2-2; TRBD2 aligns across 7 bases. The CDR3 spans 16 residues. J was trimmed by 4 bases and V by 0 bases; bases with no gene match: 5. Per the germline V gene, CDR1 is SGHAT and CDR2 is FQDESV (reference sequence).

This rearrangement joins TRBV18 to TRBJ2-7; 7 nucleotides align to TRBD1. The CDR3 runs 13 residues. Germline V gene data show CDR1 as KGHSH and CDR2 as LQKENI. The trim removed 1 base at V and 6 bases at J, leaving 3 bases unmatched. The chain's CDR3 is CASSPQGAGEQYF. Here the CDR3 DNA reads TGTGCCAGCTCACCACAGGGGGCGGGCGAGCAGTACTTC.

This clone was observed once. V and J are TRBV6-5 and TRBJ2-7; TRBD1 matches 7 bases. V lost 6 bases to trimming and J lost 6 bases; unmatched junction nucleotides: 8. The CDR3 spans 13 residues. Germline CDR1 reads MNHEY; CDR2 reads SVGAGI. The CDR3 sequence: CASRAQGLVEQYF. DNA of the CDR3: TGTGCCAGCAGAGCACAGGGGTTGGTCGAGCAGTACTTC.

The CDR3 region has the DNA TGTGCCAGCAGCGTAGAAGAGGGCCGTCCAGATACGCAGTATTTT. Translating gives CASSVEEGRPDTQYF. J is TRBJ2-3 and V is TRBV9; TRBD2 might be the D (5 bases). Germline V gene sequence: CDR1 SGDLS, CDR2 YYNGEE. The V and J ends lost 0 bases and 4 bases respectively, with 12 bases between them. The CDR3 runs to 15 residues.

The V and J genes are TRBV12-3 or TRBV12-4 and TRBJ1-2; the D gene is possibly TRBD1 (6 bases). The CDR3 loop spans 11 amino acids. CDR3 sequence: CATDSNYGYTF. CDR3 coding DNA: TGTGCGACGGACAGCAACTATGGCTACACCTTC.

This chain joins TRBV6-5 and TRBJ1-6, with unresolved D. Per germline, CDR1 MNHEY and CDR2 SVGAGI. Deletions cut 6 bases from V and 5 bases from J, with 14 bases between. The CDR3 has 15 amino acids. The CDR3 reads CASSPEGLDNSPLHF. The CDR3 bases are TGTGCCAGCAGCCCCGAGGGCCTTGATAATTCACCCCTCCACTTT.

The rearrangement joins TRBV3-1 (or the pseudogene TRBV3-2) to TRBJ2-5, with 7 bases aligning to TRBD2. CDR3 size: 14 residues. Germline V gene lookup returns CDR1 LGHDT and CDR2 YNNKEL (reference sequence). J was trimmed by 4 bases and V by 4 bases; bases with no gene match: 6. This CDR3 is CASSPTTGGETQYF. The CDR3 DNA follows: TGTGCCAGCAGCCCGACCACGGGGGGAGAGACCCAGTACTTC.

This chain joins TRBV28 and TRBJ2-7; TRBD2 is a possible D gene (7 bases). The CDR3 is 15 residues long. V gave up 6 bases and J gave up 1 base, with 16 bases separating them. CDR1 is MDHEN and CDR2 is SYDVKM in the germline V gene. The CDR3 is CASSWGAGASYEQYF. The CDR3 DNA reads TGTGCCAGCAGCTGGGGGGCGGGGGCTTCCTACGAGCAGTACTTC.

This clone came up a few times. The chain employs TRBV7-2 and TRBJ1-6; unclear D gene. With 7 bases removed from V and 1 base from J, the gap between germline ends came to 5 bases. Germline CDR1 SGHTA, CDR2 FQGNSA. The CDR3 contains 13 residues. CDR3 coding DNA: TGTGCCAGCACAAATTCCTATAATTCACCCCTCCACTTT. This encodes CASTNSYNSPLHF.